This TCR beta chain comes out of a study of cytomegalovirus exposure and HLA in healthy donors. The study's findings and limits: Most TCR sequences were seen very rarely across donors, but some public TCRs occurred in many. Later, TCR association rates were found to vary by HLA locus, highest for DRB1 and lowest for HLA-C. As was reported, the HLA-A and HLA-B alleles of most subjects were accurately predicted from TCR beta sequences.

Worth noting for this clone: Its antigen is not identified.

Amplification used 60 Vbeta primers and 13 Jbeta primers. TCRdb's copy holds only in-frame clones and misses some; the assay was immunoSEQ multiplex PCR. The sample gives under 200,000 clones, roughly an eighth of which show up once; approximately 8.4% is in the top ten. V dropped 1 base and J dropped 13 bases, with 8 bases sitting between them. The CDR3 extends over 12 amino acids. Germline V gene sequence: CDR1 SEHNR, CDR2 FQNEAQ (reference sequence). The chain has TRBV7-9 and TRBJ1-6; D gene ambiguous. The sequence came from a man aged 50 or older in good health and CMV-seropositive. The sequenced material came from PBMCs. Written as DNA, the CDR3 is TGTGCCAGCAGCTTAGGATCCACTCCCCTCCACTTT. Residues: CASSLGSTPLHF.